This T cell receptor (beta chain) appears in the sequencing data of a study of blood T cell repertoires in COVID-19. Looking at the study overall: Specimens from acute and convalescent COVID-19 originated in the United States, Italy and Spain.

Between the trimmed V and J ends, which lost 4 bases and 4 bases, there was a span of 15 bases. The CDR3 consists of 14 residues. Germline assignment: CDR1 SGHNT and CDR2 YYREEE (reference sequence). Original analysis: Reference gene primer amplification yielded estimated nucleated cell counts. Assay: immunoSEQ multiplex PCR; the TCRdb copy retains only in-frame clones and omits some. That table furnishes V, J and clone size, whereas the DNA furnished D and trimming. Of roughly 190,000 clones in the sample, about 85% were seen once. Sequenced material: peripheral blood. This chain connects TRBV5-4 to TRBJ2-7; D may be TRBD2 (5 bases). This receptor was obtained from a woman of 80 years or more in a cohort sampled during active or convalescent COVID-19. DNA for the CDR3: TGTGCCAGCAGCAGCTCCGGGAAGGCATACGAGCAGTACTTC. Its translation: CASSSSGKAYEQYF. The full variable domain, completed using reference TRBV5-4 and TRBJ2-7, is ETGVTQSPTHLIKTRGQQVTLRCSSQSGHNTVSWYQQALGQGPQFIFQYYREEENGRGNFPPRFSGLQFPNYSSELNVNALELDDSALYLCASSSSGKAYEQYFGPGTRLTVT.